This section outlines one T cell receptor (beta chain) sequence together with its context. The sample originates from a study of CD8+ T cells in alopecia areata. After isolation, RNA underwent reverse transcription to generate cDNA as the sequencing template. Sequenced by immunoSEQ multiplex PCR; TCRdb stores in-frame clones only, minus some. The data show about 82,000 clones, roughly 47% seen once. Germline CDR1 reads MNHEY; CDR2 reads SVGAGI. The CDR3 spans 13 residues. V was clipped by 0 bases and J by 9 bases, with 9 bases between them. Sequenced sample: NKG2D-high CD8+ T cells sorted from blood. The sequence came from a human donor with alopecia areata. J is TRBJ2-1 and V is TRBV6-5; a weak D match, TRBD1 (5 bases). The CDR3 nucleotides read TGTGCCAGCAGTTACTCGAAGGGGCTTGAGCAGTTCTTC. Translated: CASSYSKGLEQFF.